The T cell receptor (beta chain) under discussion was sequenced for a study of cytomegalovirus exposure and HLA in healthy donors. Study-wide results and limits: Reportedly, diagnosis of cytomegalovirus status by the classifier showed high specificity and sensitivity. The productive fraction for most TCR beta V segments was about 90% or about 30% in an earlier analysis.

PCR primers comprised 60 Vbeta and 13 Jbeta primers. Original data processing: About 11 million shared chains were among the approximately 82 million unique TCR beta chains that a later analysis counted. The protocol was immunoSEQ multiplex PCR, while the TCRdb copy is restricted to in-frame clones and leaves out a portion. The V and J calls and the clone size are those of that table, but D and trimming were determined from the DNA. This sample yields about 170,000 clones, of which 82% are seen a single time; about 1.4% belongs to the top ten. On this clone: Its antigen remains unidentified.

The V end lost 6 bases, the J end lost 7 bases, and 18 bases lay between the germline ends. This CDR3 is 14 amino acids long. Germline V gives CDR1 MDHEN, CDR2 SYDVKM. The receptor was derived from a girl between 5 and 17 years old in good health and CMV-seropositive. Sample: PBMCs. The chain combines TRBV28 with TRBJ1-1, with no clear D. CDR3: CASSTPGRSNEAFF. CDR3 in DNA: TGTGCCAGCAGCACCCCAGGAAGGTCCAATGAAGCTTTCTTT. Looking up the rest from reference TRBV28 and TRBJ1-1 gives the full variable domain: DVKVTQSSRYLVKRTGEKVFLECVQDMDHENMFWYRQDPGLGLRLIYFSYDVKMKEKGDIPEGYSVSREKKERFSLILESASTNQTSMYLCASSTPGRSNEAFFGQGTRLTVV.